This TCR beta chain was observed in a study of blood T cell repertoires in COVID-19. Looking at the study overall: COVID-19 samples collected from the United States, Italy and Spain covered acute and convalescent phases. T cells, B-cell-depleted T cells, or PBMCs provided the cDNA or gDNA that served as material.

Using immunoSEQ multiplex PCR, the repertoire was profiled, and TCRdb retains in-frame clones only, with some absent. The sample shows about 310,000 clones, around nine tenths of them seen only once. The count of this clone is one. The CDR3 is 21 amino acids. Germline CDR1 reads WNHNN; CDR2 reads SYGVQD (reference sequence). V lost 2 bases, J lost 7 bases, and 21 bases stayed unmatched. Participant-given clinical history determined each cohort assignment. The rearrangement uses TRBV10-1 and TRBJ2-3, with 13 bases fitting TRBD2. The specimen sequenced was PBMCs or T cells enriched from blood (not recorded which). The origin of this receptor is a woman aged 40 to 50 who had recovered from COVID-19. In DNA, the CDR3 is TGCGCCAGCAGTGAGACGTTCCGACTAGCGGGGGGTCCTATGAGGGGACATACGCAGTATTTT. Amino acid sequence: CASSETFRLAGGPMRGHTQYF.